Sequencing of this T cell receptor (beta chain) was carried out in a study of preoperative IRX-2 immunotherapy in early breast cancer. This CDR3 spans 14 amino acids. Germline loops: CDR1 LNHDA, CDR2 SQIVND (reference sequence). With 3 bases removed from V and 4 bases from J, the gap between germline ends came to 12 bases. Here immunoSEQ multiplex PCR was the method, and the copy in TCRdb shows in-frame clones only, minus some. Found here are approximately 20,000 clones, approximately 86% of them singletons; the top ten hold 1% to 1.5%. Noted treatment: preoperative locoregional IRX-2 cytokine immunotherapy. Preoperative locoregional IRX-2 cytokine immunotherapy was tested in the phase Ib source study.

The source material was lymph node tissue, sampled after IRX-2 immunotherapy. This clonotype was sampled from a human donor with breast cancer. The chain links TRBV19 to TRBJ1-1; D is undetermined. In DNA form, the CDR3 reads TGTGCCAGTAGTATTCGTCCGGGTATCACTGAAGCTTTCTTT. It specifies CASSIRPGITEAFF.